This T cell receptor (beta chain) was recorded in a study of brain metastases from non-small cell lung cancer. General study findings and limits: In 55% to 70% of brain metastases, T-cell clones were expanded compared with matched primary tumors.

Of note for this clone: Its antigen is not known.

Sequencing used immunoSEQ multiplex PCR; TCRdb keeps in-frame clones, though not all of them. The sample yields more than 2,000 clones, approximately 83% seen once. Germline V gene data show CDR1 as SGHTA and CDR2 as FQGTGA. V lost 2 bases, J lost 2 bases, and 11 bases lay in between. The CDR3 contains 15 residues. This sequence was found in a donor over 35 with non-small cell lung cancer. The sequenced material came from tissue from a brain metastasis. The rearrangement uses TRBV7-3 and TRBJ2-3; D possibly corresponds to TRBD2 (5 bases). The CDR3 loop is CASSLEGGFTDTQYF. In DNA, the CDR3 is TGTGCCAGCAGCTTAGAGGGCGGCTTCACAGATACGCAGTATTTT.